These 25 T cell receptor beta chains were all obtained from the same sample, sequenced in a study of blood T cell repertoires in COVID-19. Here immunoSEQ multiplex PCR was the method, and the copy in TCRdb shows in-frame clones only, minus some. The repertoire has approximately 300,000 clones, over 85% of them found once; the top ten carry more than 9%. Sequenced material: PBMCs or T cells enriched from blood (not recorded which). The receptors were sampled from a woman in her 30s who had recovered from COVID-19.

The V and J genes are TRBV13 and TRBJ2-7; D ambiguous. The length of the CDR3 is 13 residues. Trimming stripped 3 bases from V and 0 bases from J, with 6 bases between. Germline V lookup: CDR1 PRHDT, CDR2 FYEKMQ (reference sequence). The CDR3, as DNA: TGTGCCAGCAGCTTCGGTAGCTCCTACGAGCAGTACTTC. This translates into CASSFGSSYEQYF.

This rearrangement joins TRBV5-1 to TRBJ2-1; 11 bases match TRBD2. The V and J ends lost 0 bases and 2 bases, in that order; junction bases with no gene match: 1. In germline, CDR1 is SGHRS, CDR2 YFSETQ. The CDR3 totals 16 residues. The CDR3 DNA follows: TGCGCCAGCAGCTTGGCGGGACTAGCGGCCTACAATGAGCAGTTCTTC. Protein sequence: CASSLAGLAAYNEQFF.

This sequence joins TRBV2 and TRBJ2-7; weak D call: TRBD1 (5 bases). CDR1 and CDR2 (germline): SNHLY, FYNNEI. The CDR3 sequence is 14 residues long. The V end lost 7 bases, the J end lost 2 bases, and 15 bases lay between the germline ends. The CDR3 DNA reads as TGTGCCAGCACCTCTAGTTCCAGGGCCTACGAGCAGTACTTC. Amino acids: CASTSSSRAYEQYF.

The gene calls are TRBV19 and TRBJ1-4; no clear D. Deletions cut 6 bases from V and 4 bases from J, with 9 bases between. CDR1 is LNHDA, CDR2 SQIVND, per germline (reference sequence). The CDR3 loop spans 13 amino acids. In DNA, the CDR3 is TGTGCCAGTAGCTTCAGAATTAATGAAAAACTGTTTTTT. Its translation: CASSFRINEKLFF.

The gene calls are TRBV2 and TRBJ1-2, with D possibly TRBD1 on 6 matching bases. The CDR3 has 15 residues. V dropped 2 bases and J dropped 8 bases, with 18 bases sitting between them. CDR1 SNHLY and CDR2 FYNNEI come from the germline V gene. CDR3 protein: CASSEYRDRATGYTF. CDR3 nucleotide sequence: TGTGCCAGCAGTGAATACAGGGACCGCGCAACGGGCTACACCTTC.

The J gene is TRBJ2-2, the V gene TRBV6-5; D call uncertain. Trimming shortened V by 7 bases and J by 2 bases, and 8 bases separated the two germline ends. The CDR3 runs 13 residues. The germline CDR1 and CDR2 sequences are MNHEY and SVGAGI. Here the CDR3 DNA reads TGTGCCAGCACAGGATCTAACACCGGGGAGCTGTTTTTT. Translated, it gives CASTGSNTGELFF.

This chain connects TRBV9 to TRBJ2-1; 7 positions agree with TRBD2. CDR3 length equals 15 residues. Germline CDR1 and CDR2: SGDLS and YYNGEE. V shed 2 bases and J 7 bases; nucleotides not matched to a gene: 9. CDR3 sequence reads: CASSVRGGRHNEQFF. The CDR3 region has the DNA TGTGCCAGCAGCGTCCGGGGCGGGAGACATAATGAGCAGTTCTTC.

The genes are TRBV28 and TRBJ1-2; TRBD1 agrees at 8 bases. This CDR3 has 14 amino acids. Germline V CDR1 and CDR2: MDHEN, SYDVKM. The V and J ends lost 4 bases and 5 bases, in that order; junction bases with no gene match: 6. CDR3 in amino acids: CASSSGTGEYGYTF. DNA for the CDR3: TGTGCCAGCAGTTCCGGGACAGGCGAATATGGCTACACCTTC.

The J gene is TRBJ2-7, the V gene TRBV7-6; 7 nucleotides match TRBD1. V shed 5 bases and J 2 bases; nucleotides not matched to a gene: 9. The CDR3 covers 15 residues. Germline V gene data show CDR1 as SGHVS and CDR2 as FNYEAQ. The CDR3: CASSHGPGQTYEQYF. DNA for the CDR3: TGTGCCAGCAGCCACGGTCCGGGACAGACCTACGAGCAGTACTTC.

This clone came up once. This chain connects TRBV24-1 to TRBJ1-1; 7 bases fit TRBD1. This CDR3 region has 16 residues. The V gene's germline CDR1 is KGHDR and CDR2 SFDVKD. The V gene end was trimmed by 7 bases and the J gene end by 0 bases; junction bases not matched to a gene: 10. CDR3 DNA: TGTGCCACCAGGACACCCGGACAGGTAATGAACACTGAAGCTTTCTTT. Encoded protein: CATRTPGQVMNTEAFF.

This sequence joins TRBV6-2 or TRBV6-3 and TRBJ2-1, with no clear D. The ends were cut back, 4 bases at V and 0 bases at J, with 7 bases in the middle. CDR1 is MNHEY, CDR2 SVGEGT, per germline. This CDR3 is 14 amino acids long. CDR3 sequence reads: CASSSMSSYNEQFF. DNA of the CDR3: TGTGCCAGCAGTTCAATGAGCTCCTACAATGAGCAGTTCTTC.

This chain uses TRBV15 with TRBJ1-5, with 7 bases identical to TRBD1. V trimming: 5 bases; J trimming: 3 bases; junction bases outside the gene matches: 7. This CDR3 has 15 amino acids. Germline-derived CDR1 and CDR2 are LNHNV and YYDKDF (reference sequence). The CDR3 DNA is TGTGCCACCAGCTCCCAGACAGGGTACAATCAGCCCCAGCATTTT. This codes for CATSSQTGYNQPQHF.

This chain joins TRBV6-5 and TRBJ1-2; D perhaps matches TRBD1 (6 bases). Per germline, CDR1 MNHEY and CDR2 SVGAGI. This CDR3 comprises 12 residues. Trimming left V 3 bases short and J 8 bases short, with 10 bases between. The CDR3: CASSYSGEGYTF. For the CDR3, the DNA is TGTGCCAGCAGTTATTCAGGGGAAGGCTACACCTTC.

The gene calls are TRBV14 and TRBJ2-3; TRBD2 matches at 8 bases. Germline values: CDR1 SGHDN, CDR2 FVKESK. This CDR3 spans 16 amino acids. Trimming removed 0 bases from V and 3 bases from J; junction bases left unmatched: 5. The CDR3 region has the DNA TGTGCCAGCAGCCAAGAGAAGCGGGAGAGAACAGATACGCAGTATTTT. Its protein is CASSQEKRERTDTQYF.

V and J are TRBV7-3 and TRBJ2-7; 12 nucleotides line up with TRBD2. Germline values: CDR1 SGHTA, CDR2 FQGTGA. V lost 0 bases and J lost 2; bases outside the gene matches: 5. The CDR3 consists of 17 residues. CDR3 sequence reads: CASSLTVGLAGTYEQYF. In DNA form, the CDR3 reads TGTGCCAGCAGCTTAACGGTCGGACTAGCGGGAACCTACGAGCAGTACTTC. Combining the CDR3 with reference TRBV7-3 and TRBJ2-7 gives the whole variable domain GAGVSQTPSNKVTEKGKYVELRCDPISGHTALYWYRQSLGQGPEFLIYFQGTGAADDSGLPNDRFFAVRPEGSVSTLKIQRTERGDSAVYLCASSLTVGLAGTYEQYFGPGTRLTVT.

V gene TRBV2 combines with J gene TRBJ2-5; 13 bases align to TRBD2. This CDR3 has 16 amino acids. In germline, CDR1 is SNHLY, CDR2 FYNNEI. V lost 4 bases and J lost 5; bases outside the gene matches: 7. The CDR3: CASSVSGTSGTETQYF. The DNA for the CDR3 is TGTGCCAGCAGTGTCTCCGGGACTAGCGGGACGGAGACCCAGTACTTC.

Regarding this clone: Since the CDR3 does not end with the conserved phenylalanine or tryptophan, this likely comes from a read error. No DNA is shown, since the ends of the CDR3 on it are uncertain; the CDR3 is the one TCRdb lists. The V gene is TRBV23-1, the J gene TRBJ2-7; the table's D call TRBD2 went unverified against the DNA. TRBV23-1 is reported as an ORF; its role is uncertain. With termini counted, the CDR3 has 8 amino acids. CDR3: CASSQLRG.

The chain couples TRBV29-1 to TRBJ2-3; TRBD2 aligns across 7 bases. The germline V gene encodes CDR1 SQVTM and CDR2 ANQGSEA. Trimming at V came to 4 bases and at J to 2 bases, leaving 6 bases not matched to a gene. This CDR3 is 14 amino acids long. The CDR3 sequence is CSVAQRGSTDTQYF. The CDR3 DNA follows: TGCAGCGTTGCCCAGCGGGGATCCACAGATACGCAGTATTTT.

V is TRBV18 and J is TRBJ1-1, with a weak D call TRBD1 (6 bases). The CDR3 runs 15 residues. Between the trimmed V and J ends, which lost 3 bases and 4 bases, there was a span of 15 bases. Germline V lookup: CDR1 KGHSH, CDR2 LQKENI. The CDR3, as DNA: TGTGCCAGCTCACCTCGACAAGAACAGGGCACTGAAGCTTTCTTT. It specifies CASSPRQEQGTEAFF.

In the case of this clone: The sample carries other DNA sequences with the same CDR3. This rearrangement joins TRBV7-9 to TRBJ1-1; 10 bases are a match to TRBD1. V dropped 5 bases and J dropped 2; count of bases not matched to a gene: 2. Germline CDR1 SEHNR, CDR2 FQNEAQ (reference sequence). The CDR3 runs to 14 residues. The CDR3 sequence: CASSPTGGNTEAFF. The CDR3 DNA sequence: TGTGCCAGCAGCCCGACAGGGGGCAACACTGAAGCTTTCTTT.

V and J are TRBV15 and TRBJ2-3, with D possibly being TRBD2 (5 bases). CDR1 is LNHNV and CDR2 is YYDKDF in the germline V gene (reference sequence). V lost 8 bases, J lost 5 bases, and 17 bases lay in between. The CDR3 has 14 amino acids. CDR3 nucleotides: TGTGCCACCGGCCCAGCGGACTCAAAAGATACGCAGTATTTT. It specifies CATGPADSKDTQYF.

The rearrangement links TRBV28 to TRBJ1-2; D ambiguous. Germline CDR1 MDHEN, CDR2 SYDVKM. CDR3 size: 12 residues. Trimming removed 3 bases from V and 4 bases from J, with 6 bases in between. The DNA for the CDR3 is TGTGCCAGCAGTTTGCGTCTCTATGGCTACACCTTC. This codes for CASSLRLYGYTF.

The CDR3 sequence is CSGGVAGDVNEQFF. The CDR3 nucleotides read TGCAGCGGGGGGGTGGCGGGAGACGTGAATGAGCAGTTCTTC. The chain is built from TRBV29-1 and TRBJ2-1; 7 positions match TRBD2. The CDR3 is 14 amino acids. Germline trimming cut 7 bases from V and 7 bases from J; bases unmatched to any gene: 13. CDR1 and CDR2 from the germline V gene are SQVTM and ANQGSEA.

The chain links TRBV11-2 to TRBJ2-7; 10 nucleotides line up with TRBD2. This CDR3 spans 16 amino acids. V lost 2 bases and J lost 4; bases outside the gene matches: 8. Germline V gene sequence: CDR1 SGHAT, CDR2 FQNNGV. This CDR3 reads CASSLPRGAGGYEQYF. In nucleotides, the CDR3 is TGTGCCAGCAGCTTACCCCGAGGAGCGGGAGGGTACGAGCAGTACTTC.

The chain couples TRBV18 to TRBJ2-5, with D hard to call. This CDR3 has 13 residues. Germline-derived CDR1 and CDR2 are KGHSH and LQKENI. The V end was cut by 1 base, the J end by 5 bases, with 8 bases between. The CDR3 spells CASSPQSKETQYF. The DNA for the CDR3 is TGTGCCAGCTCACCACAGTCTAAGGAGACCCAGTACTTC.